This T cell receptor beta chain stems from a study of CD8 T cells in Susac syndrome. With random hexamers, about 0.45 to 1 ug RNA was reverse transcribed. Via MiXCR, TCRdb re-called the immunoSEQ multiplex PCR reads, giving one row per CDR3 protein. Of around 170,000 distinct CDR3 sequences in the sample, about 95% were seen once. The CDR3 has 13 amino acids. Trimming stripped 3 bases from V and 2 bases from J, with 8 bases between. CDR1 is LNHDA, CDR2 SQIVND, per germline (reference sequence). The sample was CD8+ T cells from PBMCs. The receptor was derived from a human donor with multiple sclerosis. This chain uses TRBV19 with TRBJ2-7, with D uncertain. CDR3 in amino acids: CASSMSPTYEQYF. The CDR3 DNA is TGTGCCAGTAGTATGAGTCCCACCTACGAGCAGTACTTC.